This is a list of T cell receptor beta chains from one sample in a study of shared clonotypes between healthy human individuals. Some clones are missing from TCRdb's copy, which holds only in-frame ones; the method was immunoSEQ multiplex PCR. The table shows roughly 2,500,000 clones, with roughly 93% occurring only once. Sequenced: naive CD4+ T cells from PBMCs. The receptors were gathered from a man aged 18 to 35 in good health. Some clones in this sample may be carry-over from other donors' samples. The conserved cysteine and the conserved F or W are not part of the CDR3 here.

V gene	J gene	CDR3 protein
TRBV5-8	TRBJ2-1	ASSPGTTTGDEQF
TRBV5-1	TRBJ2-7	ASIGDRVGEQY
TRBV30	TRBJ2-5	AWSVHGGSQETQY
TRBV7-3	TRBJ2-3	ASSLDSGGDTQY
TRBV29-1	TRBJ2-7	SGGVSVAGGAEQY
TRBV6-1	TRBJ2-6	ASELSGANVLT
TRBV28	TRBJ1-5	ASTAQRRTGNQPQH
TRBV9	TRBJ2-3	ASSVATPTSGRVDTQY
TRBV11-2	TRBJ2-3	ASSLTPSGSTDTQY
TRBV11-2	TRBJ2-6	ASSPGQNSGANVLT
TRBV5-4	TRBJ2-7	ASSAASGPYEQY
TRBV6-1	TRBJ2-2	ASSRLASTGELF
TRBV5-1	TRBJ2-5	ASSFLGGGEQETQY
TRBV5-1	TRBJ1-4	ASSPLGTGDEKLF
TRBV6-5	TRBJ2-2	ASSYLRLAGTGELF
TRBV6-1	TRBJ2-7	ASRKGPGTSYEQY
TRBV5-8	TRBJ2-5	ASSLGQGLVETQY
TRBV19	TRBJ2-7	ASSARRGQDEQY
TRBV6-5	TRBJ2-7	ASSYRQSYEQY
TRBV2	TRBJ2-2	ASGRGSGRGTGELF
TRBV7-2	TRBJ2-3	ASSTYGTRGTDTQY
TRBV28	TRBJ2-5	ASSLLGQETQY
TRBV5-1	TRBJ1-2	ASSSGGGAGNYGYT
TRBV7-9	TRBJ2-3	ASSPLGGRGTDTQY
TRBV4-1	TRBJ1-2	ASSQGAVNYGYT
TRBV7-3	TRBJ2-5	ASSPGGQETQY
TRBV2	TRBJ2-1	ASSRDFSNEQF
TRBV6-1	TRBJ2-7	ASSADNYEQY
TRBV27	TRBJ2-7	ASSLGLAVSYEQY
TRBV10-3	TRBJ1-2	AIRPGGQGSNYGYT
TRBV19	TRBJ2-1	ASSKGLARYNEQF
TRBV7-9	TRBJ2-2	ASSLLDRNTGELF
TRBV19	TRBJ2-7	ASSIQGSGTYEQY
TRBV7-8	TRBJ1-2	ASSLEGARGYT
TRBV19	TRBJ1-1	ASLPQWGTEAF
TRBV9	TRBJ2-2	ASSVGLAGELF
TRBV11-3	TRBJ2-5	ASSPRLSSQETQY
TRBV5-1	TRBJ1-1	ASRVEEGTEAF
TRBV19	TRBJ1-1	ASREETAGGTEAF
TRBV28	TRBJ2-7	ASSLSLKGEREDYEQY
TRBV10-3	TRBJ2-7	AISDATSGSLQEQY
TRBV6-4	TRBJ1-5	ASPSIRVSNQPQH
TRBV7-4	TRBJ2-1	ASSPPLTGLAGGNEQF
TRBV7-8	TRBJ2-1	ASSGIPGLAGASHNEQF
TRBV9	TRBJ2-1	ASSKGLAGGNEQF
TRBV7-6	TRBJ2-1	ASSLARIVLNEQF
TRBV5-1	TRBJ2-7	ASSPGTTSSYEQY
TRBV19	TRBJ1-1	ASSIGAGVTEAF
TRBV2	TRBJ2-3	ASSSPSGRAPDTQY
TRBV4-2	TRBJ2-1	ASSPYLTSGVYNEQF
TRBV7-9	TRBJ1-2	ASSLRDDGYT
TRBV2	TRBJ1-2	ASSETQTRYGYT
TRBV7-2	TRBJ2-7	ASSRGQIDSYEQY
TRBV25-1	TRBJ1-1	ASSEYRVDSEAF